This T cell receptor (beta chain) appears in the sequencing data of a study of T cells in Graves' hyperthyroidism and ophthalmopathy. Points from the study as a whole: Expanded thyroid clonotypes (above 0.001) were mostly also found in blood.

The CDR3 extends over 17 amino acids. Deletions cut 2 bases from V and 0 bases from J, with 16 bases between. In germline, CDR1 is MNHEY, CDR2 SVGAGI. This clonotype showed up many times. What it binds is unknown. RNA transcripts served as the template for amplifying TCR beta CDR3 regions. When the TCR CDR3 underwent first-round RT-PCR, the HTBI primer set was used. MiXCR was run by TCRdb on the multiplex PCR reads, yielding one entry per CDR3 protein. This table holds a few hundred thousand distinct CDR3 sequences, 15% to 20% found once. The chain joins TRBV6-5 to TRBJ1-1, with D possibly matching TRBD1 (6 bases). The sequence was collected from a woman aged 40-49 years with Graves' ophthalmopathy. Sequenced input: blood. As DNA, the CDR3 is TGTGCCAGCAGTTACAGGCGGACAGAGGCCATGAACACTGAAGCTTTCTTT. Translated, it gives CASSYRRTEAMNTEAFF.